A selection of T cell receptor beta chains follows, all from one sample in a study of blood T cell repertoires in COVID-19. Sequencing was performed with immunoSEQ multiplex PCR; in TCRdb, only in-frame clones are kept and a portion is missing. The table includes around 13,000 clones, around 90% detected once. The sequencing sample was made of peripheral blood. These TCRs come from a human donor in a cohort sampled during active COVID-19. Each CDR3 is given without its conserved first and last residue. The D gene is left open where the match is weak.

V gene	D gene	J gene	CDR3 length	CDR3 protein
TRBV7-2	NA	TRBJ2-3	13	ASSSLAVRADTQY
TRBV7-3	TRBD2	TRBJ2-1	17	ASSFTGTSGDSSYNEQF
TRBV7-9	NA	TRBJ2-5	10	ASSLSVETQY
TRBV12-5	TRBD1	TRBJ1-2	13	ASGLTQGGPYGYT
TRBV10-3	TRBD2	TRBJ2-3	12	AISRLAGANTQY
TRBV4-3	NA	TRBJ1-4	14	ASSQDPSEINEKLF
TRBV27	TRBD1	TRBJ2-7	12	ASSLGTASGEQY
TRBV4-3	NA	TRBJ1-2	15	ASSQDPLSVRNYGYT
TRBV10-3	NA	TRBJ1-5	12	AISEQASNQPQH
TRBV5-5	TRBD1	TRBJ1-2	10	ASSWTGGGYT
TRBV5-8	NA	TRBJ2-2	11	ASSLELPGELF
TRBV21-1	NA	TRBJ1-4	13	ASSKGRRINEKLF
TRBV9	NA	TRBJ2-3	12	ASSVEGLLDTQY
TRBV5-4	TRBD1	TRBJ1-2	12	ASSTDRQSYGYT
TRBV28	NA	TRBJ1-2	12	ASTLGGAYYGYT
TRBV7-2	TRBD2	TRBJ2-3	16	ASSLGTSGGANTDTQY
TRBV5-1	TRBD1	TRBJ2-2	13	ASRPTTGYAGELF
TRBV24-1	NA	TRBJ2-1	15	ATSDTTGTGTYNEQF
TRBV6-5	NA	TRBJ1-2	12	ASSRTWTDHGYT
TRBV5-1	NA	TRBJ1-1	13	ASSPRTGPNTEAF
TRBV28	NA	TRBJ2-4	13	AIYRQPKAKNIQY
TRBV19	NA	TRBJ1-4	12	ASQIAATGEKLF
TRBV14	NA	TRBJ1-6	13	ASSPLGTSASPLH
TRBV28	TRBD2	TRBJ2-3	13	ASRNPGLETDTQY
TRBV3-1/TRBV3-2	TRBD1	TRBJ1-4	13	ASSRTRTGNEKLF
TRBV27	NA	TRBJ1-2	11	ASRGAGGNGYT
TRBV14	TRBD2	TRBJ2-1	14	ASSQGLAGSYNEQF
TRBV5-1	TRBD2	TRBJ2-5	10	ASSIGLAGLY
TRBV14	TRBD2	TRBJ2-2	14	ASSSLAGDQTGELF
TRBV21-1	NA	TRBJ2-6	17	ASSKCRAFGRSGANVLT
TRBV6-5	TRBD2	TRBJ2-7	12	ASRTSGSRYEQY
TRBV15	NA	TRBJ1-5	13	ATSRDGEVGQPQH
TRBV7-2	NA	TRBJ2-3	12	ASSGFASTDTQY
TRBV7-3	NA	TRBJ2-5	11	ASSSGTGGTQY
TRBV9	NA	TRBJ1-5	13	ASSAGTASNQPQH
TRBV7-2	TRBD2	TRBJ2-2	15	ASSSKPPSGGTGELF
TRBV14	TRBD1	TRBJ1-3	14	ANGTGWERTGNTIY
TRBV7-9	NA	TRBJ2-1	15	ASSVSPGFRSYNEQF
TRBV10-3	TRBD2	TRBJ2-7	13	AISGTSGSSYEQY
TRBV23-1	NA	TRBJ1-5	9	ASSSDQPQH
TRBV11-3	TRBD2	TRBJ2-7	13	ASSLAAGEGYEQY
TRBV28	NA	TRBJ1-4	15	ASSSRWRRGGNEKLF
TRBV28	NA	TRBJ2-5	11	ASSFGGPGTQY
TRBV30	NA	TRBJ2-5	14	AWSVGAGGRTETQY
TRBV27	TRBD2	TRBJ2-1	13	ASKAGTSRNNEQF
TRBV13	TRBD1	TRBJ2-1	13	ASSYDRGPYNEQF
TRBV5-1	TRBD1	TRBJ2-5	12	ASSFTGARETQY
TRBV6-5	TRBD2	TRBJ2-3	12	ASSLAGGRDTQY
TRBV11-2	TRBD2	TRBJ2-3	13	ASSLTSGRADTQY
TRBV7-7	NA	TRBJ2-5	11	ASSLGQGETQY
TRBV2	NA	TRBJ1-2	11	ASSGQAVYGYT
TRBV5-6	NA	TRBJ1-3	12	ASSLGSSGNTIY